The 32 T cell receptor beta chains below come from one sample, sequenced in a study of T cells after somatic rescue of genetic block. Measured with immunoSEQ multiplex PCR; TCRdb has only the in-frame clones, and not every one. The sample yields about 68,000 clones, roughly 92% seen once. Input material: peripheral blood mononuclear cells (PBMCs). Receptors originate from a man in his forties.

The chain joins TRBV7-6 to TRBJ1-5; 10 bases match TRBD1. V dropped 5 bases and J dropped 4; count of bases not matched to a gene: 5. The CDR3 runs 15 residues. Germline V CDR1 and CDR2: SGHVS, FNYEAQ. CDR3 in DNA: TGTGCCAGCAGCGTGACAGGGGGCTCGAATCAGCCCCAGCATTTT. This codes for CASSVTGGSNQPQHF.

The rearrangement uses TRBV19 and TRBJ1-5; D uncertain. Trimming shortened V by 3 bases and J by 3 bases, and 15 bases separated the two germline ends. The CDR3 totals 16 residues. Germline V gene lookup returns CDR1 LNHDA and CDR2 SQIVND (reference sequence). CDR3 protein: CASSIIGKGVNQPQHF. CDR3 DNA: TGTGCCAGTAGTATTATAGGTAAGGGCGTCAATCAGCCCCAGCATTTT.

The chain carries TRBV28 and TRBJ1-6; 8 nucleotides line up with TRBD1. The trim removed 4 bases at V and 9 bases at J, leaving 11 bases unmatched. This CDR3 comprises 16 residues. Germline V CDR1 and CDR2: MDHEN, SYDVKM. CDR3: CASSSLPGQGSSPLHF. CDR3 DNA: TGTGCCAGCAGTTCCCTACCAGGACAGGGTAGTTCACCCCTCCACTTT.

This rearrangement joins TRBV9 to TRBJ2-7; 10 nucleotides agree with TRBD1. Germline V gene sequence: CDR1 SGDLS, CDR2 YYNGEE. This CDR3 contains 14 residues. J gave up 6 bases and V 3 bases, and 6 bases lay outside the gene matches. CDR3 protein: CASSGGTGVGEQYF. The DNA for the CDR3 is TGTGCCAGCAGCGGTGGGACAGGGGTAGGCGAGCAGTACTTC. Variable domain in full (rest from reference TRBV9 and TRBJ2-7): DSGVTQTPKHLITATGQRVTLRCSPRSGDLSVYWYQQSLDQGLQFLIQYYNGEERAKGNILERFSAQQFPDLHSELNLSSLELGDSALYFCASSGGTGVGEQYFGPGTRLTVT.

This chain uses TRBV5-4 with TRBJ2-5, with 8 positions matching TRBD2. In germline, CDR1 is SGHNT, CDR2 YYREEE (reference sequence). V trimming: 0 bases; J trimming: 7 bases; junction bases outside the gene matches: 11. The CDR3 is 16 residues long. The DNA of the CDR3 is TGTGCCAGCAGCTTGGCCGGGCCTAGCGGGTCCAGGACCCAGTACTTC. Amino acid sequence: CASSLAGPSGSRTQYF.

This rearrangement joins TRBV29-1 to TRBJ2-7, with a possible D match to TRBD2 (6 bases). In germline, CDR1 is SQVTM, CDR2 ANQGSEA. CDR3 length equals 12 residues. Trimming removed 7 bases at V and 2 bases at J, with 12 bases between. The CDR3 DNA is TGCAGCGCCTTCGGAGGGACCTACGAGCAGTACTTC. This codes for CSAFGGTYEQYF.

This chain connects TRBV23-1 to TRBJ2-2, with 11 bases that match TRBD2. TRBV23-1 is recorded as an ORF, its role being uncertain. The CDR3 runs 17 residues. V shed 8 bases, J shed 5 bases, and the junction held 13 bases outside the gene matches. CDR3: CASLRTSGRKGTGELFF. CDR3 sequence (DNA): TGCGCCAGCTTACGAACTAGCGGGAGAAAAGGGACCGGGGAGCTGTTTTTT.

In nucleotides, the CDR3 is TGCGCCAGCAGCCAAGAACCAGACAGCACAGATACGCAGTATTTT. It encodes CASSQEPDSTDTQYF. The genes are TRBV4-1 and TRBJ2-3, with D unclear. Trimming pared 0 bases from V and 0 bases from J, leaving 7 bases between. Germline CDR1 and CDR2: MGHRA and YSYEKL. This CDR3 comprises 15 residues.

The CDR3 reads CASSPAAFSYNEQFF. CDR3 coding DNA: TGTGCCAGCTCACCGGCGGCGTTTTCCTACAATGAGCAGTTCTTC. This sequence joins TRBV18 and TRBJ2-1; no reliable D call. V lost 3 bases and J lost 1, with 10 bases in between. The CDR3 totals 15 residues. Germline CDR1 is KGHSH and CDR2 is LQKENI.

A remark on this clone: Other DNA sequences from this sample encode an identical CDR3 as well. The chain links TRBV9 to TRBJ2-1; D perhaps matches TRBD2 (5 bases). CDR1 is SGDLS, CDR2 YYNGEE, per germline. Deletions cut 0 bases from V and 3 bases from J, with 7 bases between. CDR3 length equals 14 residues. The CDR3 DNA follows: TGTGCCAGCAGCGTAGCCCGGGACTACAATGAGCAGTTCTTC. This sequence encodes CASSVARDYNEQFF. Filled out from reference TRBV9 and TRBJ2-1, the complete variable domain reads DSGVTQTPKHLITATGQRVTLRCSPRSGDLSVYWYQQSLDQGLQFLIQYYNGEERAKGNILERFSAQQFPDLHSELNLSSLELGDSALYFCASSVARDYNEQFFGPGTRLTVL.

CDR3: CASSETSAGNTGELFF. The CDR3 DNA follows: TGCGCCAGCAGCGAAACTAGCGCGGGGAACACCGGGGAGCTGTTTTTT. The V and J genes are TRBV10-1 and TRBJ2-2; 7 bases fit TRBD2. With V trimmed by 6 bases and J by 1 base, 8 bases remained unmatched. The germline V gene has CDR1 WNHNN and CDR2 SYGVQD (reference sequence). The CDR3 is 16 amino acids.

V and J are TRBV2 and TRBJ2-4; TRBD1 aligns across 8 bases. Germline V CDR1 and CDR2: SNHLY, FYNNEI. This CDR3 has 14 amino acids. The ends lost 4 bases at V and 9 bases at J; junction bases unmatched: 8. This CDR3 is CASSARTGRIIQYF. The CDR3 region has the DNA TGTGCCAGCAGTGCCCGGACAGGGAGGATCATTCAGTACTTC.

The V gene is TRBV10-2, the J gene TRBJ2-5; tentative D call: TRBD2 (6 bases). The V end was cut by 1 base, the J end by 5 bases, with 11 bases between. This CDR3 region has 14 residues. Germline assignment: CDR1 WSHSY and CDR2 SAAADI. CDR3 sequence: CASSEYAAGETQYF. DNA for the CDR3: TGCGCCAGCAGTGAGTATGCGGCGGGGGAGACCCAGTACTTC.

The chain uses TRBV28 and TRBJ2-7; 10 bases align to TRBD2. The J segment lost 3 bases and the V segment lost 2 bases, leaving 10 bases of the junction unmatched. Germline lookup yields CDR1 MDHEN and CDR2 SYDVKM. The CDR3 has 17 residues. CDR3 loop: CASSLGPLAGGGYEQYF. The CDR3 region has the DNA TGTGCCAGCAGTTTAGGCCCCTTAGCGGGAGGTGGCTACGAGCAGTACTTC.

CDR3 sequence reads: CAISESGGHSPLHF. DNA of the CDR3: TGTGCCATCAGTGAGTCCGGAGGGCATTCACCCCTCCACTTT. V and J are TRBV10-3 and TRBJ1-6; D is ambiguous. This CDR3 contains 14 residues. The germline V gene encodes CDR1 ENHRY and CDR2 SYGVKD. The V gene lost 0 bases and the J gene lost 8 bases, with 8 bases spanning the gap.

The genes are TRBV29-1 and TRBJ2-1, with a possible D match to TRBD1 (6 bases). Germline lookup yields CDR1 SQVTM and CDR2 ANQGSEA. This CDR3 has 14 amino acids. Trimming stripped 0 bases from V and 5 bases from J, with 11 bases between. CDR3 protein: CSVEDTGSHNEQFF. In DNA, the CDR3 is TGCAGCGTTGAAGATACAGGGAGTCACAATGAGCAGTTCTTC.

The chain joins TRBV6-5 to TRBJ1-1, with unresolved D. V gave up 2 bases and J gave up 7 bases, with 11 bases separating them. Germline V gene sequence: CDR1 MNHEY, CDR2 SVGAGI. This CDR3 contains 13 residues. CDR3 sequence reads: CASSYRRTDEAFF. As DNA, the CDR3 is TGTGCCAGCAGTTACCGACGGACGGATGAAGCTTTCTTT.

The V gene is TRBV2, the J gene TRBJ1-2; TRBD1 agrees at 11 bases. CDR3 length equals 15 residues. Germline values: CDR1 SNHLY, CDR2 FYNNEI. Trimming at V came to 5 bases and at J to 6 bases, leaving 8 bases not matched to a gene. CDR3 coding DNA: TGTGCCAGCAGTAACCCGGGACAGGGGGTCAATGGCTACACCTTC. It translates to CASSNPGQGVNGYTF.

Remarks on this clone: Its ends do not fully match the called genes, so a read error is possible. The chain recombines TRBV7-9 with TRBJ2-5; a possible D gene is TRBD1 (6 bases). In germline, CDR1 is SEHNR, CDR2 FQNEAQ (reference sequence). The CDR3 is 15 residues long. The CDR3 sequence: CASSLARTGQESQYF. DNA for the CDR3: TGTGCCAGCAGCTTAGCGAGAACAGGGCAAGAGAGCCAGTACTTC.

This clone was seen only once. The genes are TRBV9 and TRBJ2-3, with TRBD1 matching 8 bases. After removal of 4 bases from V and 2 bases from J, the junction contained 6 bases not matched to a gene. CDR1 and CDR2 (germline): SGDLS, YYNGEE. This CDR3 is built from 15 residues. Here the CDR3 reads CASSPGQGLTDTQYF. In DNA form, the CDR3 reads TGTGCCAGCAGCCCAGGACAGGGCCTCACAGATACGCAGTATTTT.

The CDR3, as DNA: TGTGCCAGCAGTGACGAGGGACTACCGCGGGATACGCAGTATTTT. It yields the protein CASSDEGLPRDTQYF. The chain uses TRBV6-4 and TRBJ2-3; 7 bases are a match to TRBD2. The CDR3 is 15 residues long. Germline CDR1 is MRHNA and CDR2 is SNTAGT. V lost 2 bases to trimming and J lost 6 bases; unmatched junction nucleotides: 8.

The chain has TRBV7-8 and TRBJ2-7; maybe TRBD2 (5 bases). Germline V gives CDR1 SGHVS, CDR2 FQNEAQ. Trimming removed 3 bases from V and 2 bases from J, with 11 bases in between. The CDR3 contains 14 residues. Here the CDR3 DNA reads TGTGCCAGCAGCTTCATTCACGGGACCTACGAGCAGTACTTC. The encoded protein is CASSFIHGTYEQYF.

The chain employs TRBV21-1 and TRBJ2-1; TRBD2 is the table's D call and was not checked against the DNA. TRBV21-1 is classified as a pseudogene. The CDR3 sequence is 17 residues long. CDR3 sequence reads: CASRTAGGYSSYNEQFF. CDR3 nucleotides: TGTGCCAGCAGGACAGCGGGGGGATATAGCTCCTACAATGAGCAGTTCTTC.

This chain links TRBV5-1 with TRBJ2-5; D not certain. The length of the CDR3 is 12 residues. CDR1 is SGHRS and CDR2 is YFSETQ in the germline V gene. The V and J ends lost 0 bases and 2 bases respectively, with 2 bases between them. CDR3 DNA: TGCGCCAGCAGCTTGGCGCAAGAGACCCAGTACTTC. Translated: CASSLAQETQYF.

This clone was seen just once. The J gene is TRBJ2-2, the V gene TRBV7-9; 7 bases agree with TRBD1. V lost 5 bases to trimming and J lost 4 bases; unmatched junction nucleotides: 7. Germline V gene data show CDR1 as SEHNR and CDR2 as FQNEAQ (reference sequence). The CDR3 sequence is 15 residues long. The CDR3 DNA reads as TGTGCCAGCAGCCCTACGGGACAGCTCACCGGGGAGCTGTTTTTT. This translates into CASSPTGQLTGELFF.

The CDR3 bases are TGTGCCAGTAGTATACTCGGACGGAGGCGCCAAGAGACCCAGTACTTC. Protein: CASSILGRRRQETQYF. The V call is TRBV19, the J call TRBJ2-5; a possible D gene is TRBD2 (5 bases). CDR3 size: 16 residues. V was shortened by 2 bases and J by 1 base, with 14 bases between the two germline ends. Germline V lookup: CDR1 LNHDA, CDR2 SQIVND (reference sequence).

This chain connects TRBV15 to TRBJ2-1; a weak D match, TRBD1 (6 bases). Germline V gene lookup returns CDR1 LNHNV and CDR2 YYDKDF (reference sequence). V was pared by 4 bases and J by 6 bases, with 7 bases between. The CDR3 sequence is 12 residues long. CDR3 nucleotide sequence: TGTGCCACCAGCACCAGGGGCAATGAGCAGTTCTTC. It codes for CATSTRGNEQFF.

This chain links TRBV19 with TRBJ2-1; D may be TRBD1 (7 bases). The CDR3 is 14 amino acids. CDR1 is LNHDA, CDR2 SQIVND, per germline (reference sequence). The V end lost 3 bases, the J end lost 7 bases, and 13 bases lay between the germline ends. The CDR3 spells CASSILQGRNEQFF. The CDR3, as DNA: TGTGCCAGTAGTATTCTACAGGGGAGGAATGAGCAGTTCTTC.

The V and J genes are TRBV19 and TRBJ2-3; 8 bases match TRBD1. The junction had 11 bases not matched to a gene; V was cut back by 6 bases and J by 0 bases. Germline V gene sequence: CDR1 LNHDA, CDR2 SQIVND (reference sequence). CDR3 size: 17 residues. The CDR3 DNA reads TGTGCCAGTAGCCCAGGGGGCCGGGGGCCTAGCACAGATACGCAGTATTTT. This codes for CASSPGGRGPSTDTQYF.

DNA of the CDR3: TGTGCCACCAGCCCTACTCGGGGTAGCACAGATACGCAGTATTTT. This sequence encodes CATSPTRGSTDTQYF. The chain employs TRBV15 and TRBJ2-3; the D gene is possibly TRBD2 (5 bases). CDR1 and CDR2 from the germline V gene are LNHNV and YYDKDF (reference sequence). V dropped 5 bases and J dropped 0 bases, with 12 bases sitting between them. The length of the CDR3 is 15 residues.

The chain carries TRBV5-4 and TRBJ1-1, with TRBD1 matching 8 bases. The CDR3 consists of 14 residues. Per germline, CDR1 SGHNT and CDR2 YYREEE (reference sequence). Unmatched junction bases numbered 8, after V lost 5 bases and J lost 5 bases. This CDR3 is CASSLRDRSTEAFF. In DNA, the CDR3 is TGTGCCAGCAGTCTCCGGGACAGGAGTACTGAAGCTTTCTTT. Looking up the rest from reference TRBV5-4 and TRBJ1-1 gives the full variable domain: ETGVTQSPTHLIKTRGQQVTLRCSSQSGHNTVSWYQQALGQGPQFIFQYYREEENGRGNFPPRFSGLQFPNYSSELNVNALELDDSALYLCASSLRDRSTEAFFGQGTRLTVV.

The CDR3 is CASSYHTGDQETQYF. The CDR3 DNA reads TGTGCCAGCAGCTACCACACAGGAGACCAAGAGACCCAGTACTTC. V and J are TRBV7-9 and TRBJ2-5; maybe TRBD1 (5 bases). Trimming stripped 4 bases from V and 0 bases from J, with 12 bases between. This CDR3 has 15 residues. CDR1 is SEHNR, CDR2 FQNEAQ, per germline (reference sequence).